The subject of this entry is one T cell receptor beta chain. Amplification yielded TCR beta CDR3 regions, with RNA transcripts as the source. Initially, a first-round RT-PCR of the TCR CDR3 employed the HTBI primer set. MiXCR, run by TCRdb on the multiplex PCR reads, gives a single entry per CDR3 protein. The repertoire includes about 400,000 distinct CDR3 sequences, around 13% of them detected once, and about 4.9% sits in the top ten. This sample is drawn from a study of T cells in Graves' hyperthyroidism and ophthalmopathy. V was trimmed by 2 bases and J by 1 base, leaving 10 bases between them. This CDR3 is 15 amino acids long. In germline, CDR1 is LNHNV, CDR2 YYDKDF (reference sequence). The study defined stable Graves' hyperthyroidism as no ophthalmopathy progression within 18 months.

The sequencing input was blood. V and J are TRBV15 and TRBJ2-3; D might be TRBD1 (5 bases). This TCR derives from a woman aged 18-30 years with Graves' hyperthyroidism. The CDR3 loop is CATSRQTARTDTQYF. CDR3 sequence (DNA): TGTGCCACCAGCAGACAGACAGCCCGCACAGATACGCAGTATTTT.